The clone carrying this TCR beta chain was observed a handful of times. Antigen specificity is unknown. The CDR3 covers 15 residues. The junction had 6 bases not matched to a gene; V was cut back by 6 bases and J by 3 bases. Germline V gives CDR1 MNHNS, CDR2 SASEGT. Researchers prepared the TCRbeta library using unique molecular identifiers, the study reports. Via MiXCR, TCRdb re-called the PCR reads, giving one row per CDR3 protein. Found here are about 590,000 distinct CDR3 sequences, 10% to 15% of them singletons; the top ten hold 2.2%. The data were obtained in a study of T-cell reconstitution after alpha-beta-depleted transplantation in children. Findings of the study overall: At the one-year point after transplant, T-cell counts and TCRbeta diversity were found to come mostly from T cells that had been newly produced. It was surviving recipient T cells and thymic progenitors that gave some patients high TCRbeta diversity at day 60.

This receptor was identified in a male patient younger than 18 who had a stem cell transplant for acute myeloid leukemia, so the T cells may come from the graft donor. Sample: PBMCs, mostly from graft donor cells, taken 360 days after TCRalphabeta/CD19-depleted stem cell transplant. J is TRBJ1-2 and V is TRBV6-1; 11 positions match TRBD1. The CDR3 loop is CASRQAGQGDYGYTF. The CDR3 region has the DNA TGTGCCAGCAGACAAGCGGGACAGGGGGACTATGGCTACACCTTC.